Reported below is one T cell receptor beta chain. What it recognizes is unknown. MiXCR, run by TCRdb on the 5' RACE reads, gives a single entry per CDR3 protein. The table records roughly 190,000 distinct CDR3 sequences, around 27% of them present only once. The record originates from a study of T-cell memory formation after mild COVID-19. Regarding the study as a whole: Pre-infection memory carried some responding clones, suggesting that cross-reactive memory joined. Confirmation of SARS-CoV-2 specificity was lacking for second-wave clones peaking day 37.

Source material: PBMCs or a T cell subset sorted from them (not recorded which). The TCR was taken from an adult woman who had mild COVID-19 (a few samples of this study predate the infection). Cell type and time point are not known.

In nucleotides, the CDR3 is TGTGCCAGCAGTTTTCGGAGCGGAGCTAGCACAGATACGCAGTATTTT. The encoded protein is CASSFRSGASTDTQYF. The chain is built from TRBV12-3 or TRBV12-4 and TRBJ2-3; possible D gene TRBD2, 5 bases. This CDR3 is built from 16 residues. V was trimmed by 3 bases and J by 0 bases, leaving 13 bases between them.